The 10 T cell receptor beta chains below come from one sample, sequenced in a study of CD4 and CD8 cells across lung adenocarcinoma regions. TCRdb re-called the PCR reads through MiXCR, storing one row per CDR3 protein. The profile shows 5,500 to 7,000 distinct CDR3 sequences, around 49% of them singletons. The sample consisted of CD8+ T cells from the margin of a lung tumor. The receptors stem from a male donor with lung adenocarcinoma. The CD4 and CD8 labels of this study may be unreliable.

In its sample, this clonotype was seen many times. V gene TRBV27 combines with J gene TRBJ2-1; the D gene is possibly TRBD1 (6 bases). Trimming pared 1 base from V and 6 bases from J, leaving 13 bases between. The length of the CDR3 is 15 residues. Germline CDR1 is MNHEY and CDR2 is SMNVEV (reference sequence). CDR3 in amino acids: CASSLWTDRTNEQFF. The CDR3 DNA is TGTGCCAGCAGTTTATGGACAGACCGAACCAATGAGCAGTTCTTC.

This clonotype was detected ten times or more. For the CDR3, the DNA is TGTGCCAGCAGCCGGGGGTGGGAGAGCTCCTACAATGAGCAGTTCTTC. This gives the protein CASSRGWESSYNEQFF. The gene calls are TRBV7-2 and TRBJ2-1, with D possibly being TRBD2 (6 bases). The germline gives CDR1 SGHTA, CDR2 FQGNSA. V was shortened by 5 bases and J by 0 bases, with 14 bases between the two germline ends. The CDR3 totals 16 residues.

This clonotype was counted a few times. The rearrangement links TRBV7-2 to TRBJ1-2; possible D gene TRBD1, 5 bases. CDR1 is SGHTA, CDR2 FQGNSA, per germline. V lost 0 bases and J lost 3, with 11 bases in between. This CDR3 is 15 amino acids long. The CDR3 is CASSLARGGYYGYTF. Written as DNA, the CDR3 is TGTGCCAGCAGCTTAGCGCGGGGCGGTTACTATGGCTACACCTTC.

This clonotype turned up a few times. This chain joins TRBV25-1 and TRBJ2-4; D call uncertain. Judging by the DNA end, TRBJ2-7 fits better; the J call may be wrong. Germline V gene lookup returns CDR1 MGHDK and CDR2 SYGVNS. The length of the CDR3 is 15 residues. Here the CDR3 reads CASSGLGLSSYEQYF. The CDR3 DNA reads TGTGCCAGCAGTGGGTTGGGCTTGAGCTCCTACGAGCAGTACTTC.

This chain joins TRBV5-1 and TRBJ2-5; 14 bases align to TRBD2. CDR1 is SGHRS and CDR2 is YFSETQ in the germline V gene. V was clipped by 0 bases and J by 5 bases; unmatched bases: 3. This CDR3 region has 16 residues. The CDR3 loop reads CASSLGLAGGQETQYF. The CDR3 DNA follows: TGCGCCAGCAGCTTGGGACTAGCGGGAGGGCAGGAGACCCAGTACTTC. The full variable domain, completed using reference TRBV5-1 and TRBJ2-5, is KAGVTQTPRYLIKTRGQQVTLSCSPISGHRSVSWYQQTPGQGLQFLFEYFSETQRNKGNFPGRFSGRQFSNSRSEMNVSTLELGDSALYLCASSLGLAGGQETQYFGPGTRLLVL.

This clonotype counts as medium-sized. This sequence joins TRBV27 and TRBJ2-5, with 7 bases matching TRBD1. The J call is in doubt because the DNA end fits TRBJ2-7 better. Germline V gives CDR1 MNHEY, CDR2 SMNVEV (reference sequence). The length of the CDR3 is 14 residues. The CDR3 DNA follows: TGTGCCAGCAGGTCCGGGGACAGCCTGGGCGAGCAGTACTTC. It specifies CASRSGDSLGEQYF.

This clonotype was detected only a few times. CDR3 residues: CASSTGLAGAYNEQFF. The CDR3 nucleotides read TGTGCCAGCAGCACGGGACTAGCGGGAGCATACAATGAGCAGTTCTTC. The chain uses TRBV11-3 and TRBJ2-1, with 14 bases fitting TRBD2. Germline V gene sequence: CDR1 SGHNT, CDR2 YENEEA. The CDR3 totals 16 residues. Trimming removed 5 bases from V and 4 bases from J; junction bases left unmatched: 4.

The genes are TRBV6-4 and TRBJ1-2; D is unclear. Trimming took off 2 bases at V and 4 bases at J, with 2 bases between the two ends. The germline CDR1 and CDR2 sequences are MRHNA and SNTAGT. This CDR3 is 11 amino acids long. CDR3 nucleotides: TGTGCCAGCAGTGACAGCTATGGCTACACCTTC. As protein: CASSDSYGYTF.

V usage is TRBV27 and J usage is TRBJ2-1; 8 bases are a match to TRBD2. The CDR3 length is 15 residues. V trimming: 3 bases; J trimming: 13 bases; junction bases outside the gene matches: 14. Germline V gene lookup returns CDR1 MNHEY and CDR2 SMNVEV (reference sequence). In DNA form, the CDR3 reads TGTGCCAGCAGTTTTGGGACTAGAGGAGGTGGGACCCAGTTCTTC. Translated: CASSFGTRGGGTQFF.

V usage is TRBV4-1 and J usage is TRBJ2-1; D gene ambiguous. Germline CDR1 is MGHRA and CDR2 is YSYEKL. Trimming removed 0 bases from V and 4 bases from J, with 10 bases in between. The CDR3 has 15 residues. CDR3 residues: CASSQDFLGYNEQFF. As DNA, the CDR3 is TGCGCCAGCAGCCAAGATTTTTTGGGATACAATGAGCAGTTCTTC.